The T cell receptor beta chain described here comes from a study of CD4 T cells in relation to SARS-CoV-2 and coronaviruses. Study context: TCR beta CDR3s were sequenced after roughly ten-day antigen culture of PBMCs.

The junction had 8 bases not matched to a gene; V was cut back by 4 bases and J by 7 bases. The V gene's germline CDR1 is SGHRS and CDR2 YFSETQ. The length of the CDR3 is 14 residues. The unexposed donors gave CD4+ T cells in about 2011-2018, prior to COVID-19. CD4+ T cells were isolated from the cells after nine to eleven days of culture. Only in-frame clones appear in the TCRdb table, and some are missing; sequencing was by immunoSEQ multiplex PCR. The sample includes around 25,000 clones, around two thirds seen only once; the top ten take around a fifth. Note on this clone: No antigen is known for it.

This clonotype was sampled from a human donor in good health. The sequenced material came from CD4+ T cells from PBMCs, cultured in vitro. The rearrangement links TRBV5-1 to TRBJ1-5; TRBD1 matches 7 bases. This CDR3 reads CASSETGFEQPQHF. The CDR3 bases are TGCGCCAGCAGCGAGACAGGGTTCGAGCAGCCCCAGCATTTT.